The 29 T cell receptor beta chains below come from one sample, sequenced in a study of TIL therapy for anti-PD-1-resistant metastatic lung cancer. Sequencing used immunoSEQ v3. Libraries were prepared by immunoSEQ multiplex PCR; TCRdb keeps only in-frame clonotypes and omits some of them. This repertoire shows 55,000 to 60,000 clones, more than 60% found once; its top ten account for about 2%. The sample's time point: pre-treatment sample, taken before nivolumab and TIL therapy. Sequences were derived from blood, sampled at baseline. The receptors originated from a person between 25 and 79 years old with non-small cell lung cancer.

The rearrangement links TRBV11-3 to TRBJ1-1; D call uncertain. With 3 bases removed from V and 1 base from J, the gap between germline ends came to 9 bases. The V gene's germline CDR1 is SGHNT and CDR2 YENEEA. The CDR3 extends over 14 amino acids. The CDR3 region has the DNA TGTGCCAGCAGCTTCTCAGCCACGAACACTGAAGCTTTCTTT. It specifies CASSFSATNTEAFF.

This chain connects TRBV5-4 to TRBJ2-7; 11 bases align to TRBD2. There are 15 residues in the CDR3. The ends lost 5 bases at V and 3 bases at J; junction bases unmatched: 7. CDR1 and CDR2 from the germline V gene are SGHNT and YYREEE (reference sequence). CDR3 DNA sequence: TGTGCCAGCAGGGAGGGACTAGCGGACGACTACGAGCAGTACTTC. Translation gives CASREGLADDYEQYF.

V is TRBV6-5 and J is TRBJ2-1; D is unclear. V lost 8 bases and J 5 bases, leaving 13 bases between the germline ends. This CDR3 has 13 amino acids. Germline CDR1 and CDR2: MNHEY and SVGAGI. This chain's CDR3 is CASEDRLNNEQFF. In DNA form, the CDR3 reads TGTGCCAGCGAGGACCGACTTAACAATGAGCAGTTCTTC.

This chain's CDR3 is CASSFPGAGQETQYF. CDR3 coding DNA: TGTGCCAGCAGTTTCCCCGGGGCGGGACAAGAGACCCAGTACTTC. This sequence joins TRBV28 and TRBJ2-5, with TRBD2 as a possible D gene (6 bases). The CDR3 extends over 15 amino acids. The V gene's germline CDR1 is MDHEN and CDR2 SYDVKM. Trimming stripped 3 bases from V and 2 bases from J, with 13 bases between. Filled out from reference TRBV28 and TRBJ2-5, the complete variable domain reads DVKVTQSSRYLVKRTGEKVFLECVQDMDHENMFWYRQDPGLGLRLIYFSYDVKMKEKGDIPEGYSVSREKKERFSLILESASTNQTSMYLCASSFPGAGQETQYFGPGTRLLVL.

The J gene is TRBJ2-3, the V gene TRBV19; either TRBD1 or TRBD2 may fit D (5 bases each). Germline V lookup: CDR1 LNHDA, CDR2 SQIVND (reference sequence). CDR3 size: 14 residues. Trimming shortened V by 7 bases and J by 6 bases, and 17 bases separated the two germline ends. Here the CDR3 DNA reads TGTGCCAGTAAACCGGGACCTGCGGAGGATACGCAGTATTTT. Translating it yields CASKPGPAEDTQYF.

This chain connects TRBV11-3 to TRBJ2-1, with D hard to call. CDR1 and CDR2 (germline): SGHNT, YENEEA. The CDR3 totals 15 residues. The V gene lost 0 bases and the J gene lost 4 bases, with 10 bases spanning the gap. The CDR3: CASSLDLSPYNEQFF. The CDR3 bases are TGTGCCAGCAGCTTAGACCTATCGCCGTACAATGAGCAGTTCTTC.

The V gene is TRBV5-1, the J gene TRBJ2-7, with 9 bases fitting TRBD1. J was trimmed by 1 base and V by 0 bases; bases with no gene match: 2. The CDR3 runs to 15 residues. Germline CDR1 reads SGHRS; CDR2 reads YFSETQ. DNA of the CDR3: TGCGCCAGCAGCTTGGGAGGGACAGGGTCCTACGAGCAGTACTTC. This gives the protein CASSLGGTGSYEQYF.

The chain carries TRBV10-3 and TRBJ2-1, with unresolved D. The CDR3 sequence is 15 residues long. Per germline, CDR1 ENHRY and CDR2 SYGVKD. V was trimmed by 11 bases and J by 5 bases, leaving 22 bases between them. The DNA for the CDR3 is TGTGCCCTGAGTCCCGACGGTAATTTTCACAATGAGCAGTTCTTC. This translates into CALSPDGNFHNEQFF.

V usage is TRBV19 and J usage is TRBJ2-7; D uncertain. Trimming shortened V by 6 bases and J by 5 bases, and 8 bases separated the two germline ends. The CDR3 sequence is 11 residues long. CDR1 LNHDA and CDR2 SQIVND come from the germline V gene (reference sequence). Written as DNA, the CDR3 is TGTGCCAGTAGGGACCGGGACGAGCAGTACTTC. Encoded protein: CASRDRDEQYF. Looking up the rest from reference TRBV19 and TRBJ2-7 gives the full variable domain: DGGITQSPKYLFRKEGQNVTLSCEQNLNHDAMYWYRQDPGQGLRLIYYSQIVNDFQKGDIAEGYSVSREKKESFPLTVTSAQKNPTAFYLCASRDRDEQYFGPGTRLTVT.

This clone came up a few times. The chain has TRBV19 and TRBJ2-1, with D maybe TRBD2 (6 bases). This CDR3 has 13 amino acids. Deletions cut 7 bases from V and 4 bases from J, with 11 bases between. Looked up from germline, CDR1 is LNHDA and CDR2 is SQIVND (reference sequence). DNA for the CDR3: TGTGCCAGTAATCCGGGAGTGTACAATGAGCAGTTCTTC. Its translation: CASNPGVYNEQFF.

The chain carries TRBV18 and TRBJ2-7; 8 bases are shared with TRBD2. V shed 5 bases and J 7 bases; nucleotides not matched to a gene: 10. In germline, CDR1 is KGHSH, CDR2 LQKENI. The CDR3 length is 14 residues. For the CDR3, the DNA is TGTGCCAGCTCAACTTCGGGGGGGCCGGAAGAGCAGTACTTC. Encoded protein: CASSTSGGPEEQYF.

The chain uses TRBV12-5 and TRBJ2-2; D unresolved. The CDR3 is 13 residues long. The V gene lost 6 bases and the J gene lost 2 bases, with 7 bases spanning the gap. CDR1 and CDR2 (germline): LGHNT, FRNRAP. The CDR3 DNA reads as TGTGCTAGTGGACAGCTTAACACCGGGGAGCTGTTTTTT. This codes for CASGQLNTGELFF.

The J gene is TRBJ2-1, the V gene TRBV4-3; 8 bases fit TRBD1. Germline V lookup: CDR1 LGHNA, CDR2 YSLEER. V lost 1 base and J lost 5; bases outside the gene matches: 4. The CDR3 runs to 15 residues. The CDR3 DNA is TGCGCCAGCAGCCAAGCCCAGGGGGCCCACAATGAGCAGTTCTTC. It specifies CASSQAQGAHNEQFF.

The chain couples TRBV20-1 to TRBJ1-2; maybe TRBD1 (5 bases). CDR1 DFQATT and CDR2 SNEGSKA come from the germline V gene (reference sequence). Trimming left V 5 bases short and J 7 bases short, with 11 bases between. The CDR3 has 11 amino acids. The CDR3 region is CSASGLGGYTF. Written as DNA, the CDR3 is TGCAGTGCTTCAGGGTTGGGTGGCTACACCTTC.

This clone was counted a few times. J is TRBJ2-3 and V is TRBV7-2, with TRBD2 matching over 8 bases. The CDR3 length is 16 residues. Germline CDR1 and CDR2: SGHTA and FQGNSA. V trimming: 5 bases; J trimming: 5 bases; junction bases outside the gene matches: 12. The CDR3 region has the DNA TGTGCCAGCAGCCCTCGCCTGGCGGGGGGAATAGATACGCAGTATTTT. It encodes CASSPRLAGGIDTQYF.

In this sample, this clone turned up a few times. The chain combines TRBV5-1 with TRBJ1-1; 7 bases fit TRBD1. The CDR3 is 14 amino acids. Germline loops: CDR1 SGHRS, CDR2 YFSETQ. J gave up 2 bases and V 5 bases, and 6 bases lay outside the gene matches. The CDR3 region is CASSWDSFNTEAFF. In DNA form, the CDR3 reads TGCGCCAGCAGTTGGGACAGTTTCAACACTGAAGCTTTCTTT.

The chain employs TRBV27 and TRBJ2-2; 15 bases agree with TRBD2. This CDR3 is 17 amino acids long. In germline, CDR1 is MNHEY, CDR2 SMNVEV (reference sequence). J was trimmed by 6 bases and V by 7 bases; bases with no gene match: 9. In nucleotides, the CDR3 is TGTGCCAGCACCTGGACTAGCGGGAGGGCCGGGGCCGGGGAGCTGTTTTTT. Its translation is CASTWTSGRAGAGELFF.

The chain recombines TRBV7-9 with TRBJ1-4; D may be TRBD1 (5 bases). CDR3 length equals 18 residues. The germline V gene has CDR1 SEHNR and CDR2 FQNEAQ (reference sequence). Trimming stripped 3 bases from V and 7 bases from J, with 24 bases between. The chain's CDR3 is CASSLGDGAGYYAEKLFF. CDR3 in DNA: TGTGCCAGCAGCTTGGGCGATGGGGCGGGATATTATGCTGAAAAACTGTTTTTT. The entire variable domain, with the rest obtained from reference TRBV7-9 and TRBJ1-4, is as follows: DTGVSQNPRHKITKRGQNVTFRCDPISEHNRLYWYRQTLGQGPEFLTYFQNEAQLEKSRLLSDRFSAERPKGSFSTLEIQRTEQGDSAMYLCASSLGDGAGYYAEKLFFGSGTQLSVL.

The chain uses TRBV7-9 and TRBJ1-2; unclear D gene. There are 12 residues in the CDR3. The germline V gene has CDR1 SEHNR and CDR2 FQNEAQ (reference sequence). Trimming removed 8 bases at V and 8 bases at J, with 15 bases between. The CDR3 spells CASSVGSRGYTF. The CDR3 DNA sequence: TGTGCCAGCTCCGTAGGGTCAAGAGGCTACACCTTC.

CDR3 in DNA: TGTGCCAGCAGTTTACAGGGGGCCGGCTATGGCTACACCTTC. Translation: CASSLQGAGYGYTF. This chain joins TRBV6-5 and TRBJ1-2, with 9 bases matching TRBD1. This CDR3 has 14 amino acids. The trim removed 4 bases at V and 4 bases at J, leaving 4 bases unmatched. The germline CDR1 and CDR2 sequences are MNHEY and SVGAGI.

V and J are TRBV27 and TRBJ2-1; D remains ambiguous. The CDR3 has 16 amino acids. Between the trimmed V and J ends, which lost 5 bases and 0 bases, there was a span of 14 bases. Germline CDR1 is MNHEY and CDR2 is SMNVEV (reference sequence). CDR3 sequence (DNA): TGTGCCAGCAGTGACTCCCAATTCGCCTCCTACAATGAGCAGTTCTTC. Translating gives CASSDSQFASYNEQFF.

The chain couples TRBV20-1 to TRBJ2-3, with D tentatively TRBD1 (5 bases). The germline CDR1 and CDR2 sequences are DFQATT and SNEGSKA (reference sequence). The germline V and J ends were trimmed by 6 bases and 6 bases, with 10 bases remaining between them. This CDR3 region has 11 residues. The CDR3, as DNA: TGCAGTGCCATAAAGGGGGATACGCAGTATTTT. It codes for CSAIKGDTQYF.

The chain links TRBV2 to TRBJ2-4; the match to TRBD1 covers 9 bases. This CDR3 has 15 amino acids. The germline V gene encodes CDR1 SNHLY and CDR2 FYNNEI. Trimming cost V 6 bases and J 0 bases; bases outside gene matches: 3. CDR3 sequence: CASRDRGLAKNIQYF. The CDR3 coding sequence is TGTGCCAGCAGGGACAGGGGTCTAGCCAAAAACATTCAGTACTTC.

The V and J genes are TRBV7-2 and TRBJ2-7; TRBD2 agrees at 7 bases. The CDR3 contains 13 residues. Germline trimming cut 3 bases from V and 3 bases from J; bases unmatched to any gene: 2. The germline V gene has CDR1 SGHTA and CDR2 FQGNSA. The CDR3 sequence is CASSFREVYEQYF. For the CDR3, the DNA is TGTGCCAGCAGCTTCCGGGAGGTCTACGAGCAGTACTTC.

The V call is TRBV4-1, the J call TRBJ1-1; perhaps TRBD1 as D (5 bases). In germline, CDR1 is MGHRA, CDR2 YSYEKL. V lost 0 bases and J 6 bases, leaving 14 bases between the germline ends. The CDR3 contains 15 residues. This chain's CDR3 is CASSQDHPRQSEAFF. DNA for the CDR3: TGCGCCAGCAGCCAAGATCATCCCCGACAGTCTGAAGCTTTCTTT.

The CDR3 loop is CASTQNRAGANVLTF. The CDR3 DNA reads TGTGCCAGCACCCAAAACAGGGCTGGGGCCAACGTCCTGACTTTC. The V gene is TRBV6-6, the J gene TRBJ2-6; tentative D call: TRBD1 (6 bases). Deletions cut 7 bases from V and 2 bases from J, with 12 bases between. Germline V gives CDR1 MNHNY, CDR2 SVGAGI (reference sequence). The CDR3 extends over 15 amino acids.

CDR3 in amino acids: CASSPWRSSGYEQYF. The CDR3 DNA follows: TGTGCCAGTAGTCCCTGGAGGTCCTCCGGCTACGAGCAGTACTTC. The chain uses TRBV19 and TRBJ2-7; the D gene is possibly TRBD2 (5 bases). The CDR3 is made up of 15 amino acids. V lost 5 bases to trimming and J lost 3 bases, with 17 bases between them. Germline lookup yields CDR1 LNHDA and CDR2 SQIVND (reference sequence).

The chain recombines TRBV9 with TRBJ2-1; 7 bases line up with TRBD1. CDR1 is SGDLS, CDR2 YYNGEE, per germline. The CDR3 contains 15 residues. Unmatched junction bases numbered 8, after V lost 1 base and J lost 7 bases. As DNA, the CDR3 is TGTGCCAGCAGCGTAAGCCCCAGGGGGTTTAATGAGCAGTTCTTC. Translation: CASSVSPRGFNEQFF.

This sequence joins TRBV11-3 and TRBJ2-1; TRBD1 is a possible D gene (5 bases). V lost 5 bases and J 7 bases, leaving 12 bases between the germline ends. Germline assignment: CDR1 SGHNT and CDR2 YENEEA. The CDR3 contains 13 residues. The CDR3, as DNA: TGTGCCAGCAGCGGGGCCTCAGGGAATGAGCAGTTCTTC. Amino acid sequence: CASSGASGNEQFF.